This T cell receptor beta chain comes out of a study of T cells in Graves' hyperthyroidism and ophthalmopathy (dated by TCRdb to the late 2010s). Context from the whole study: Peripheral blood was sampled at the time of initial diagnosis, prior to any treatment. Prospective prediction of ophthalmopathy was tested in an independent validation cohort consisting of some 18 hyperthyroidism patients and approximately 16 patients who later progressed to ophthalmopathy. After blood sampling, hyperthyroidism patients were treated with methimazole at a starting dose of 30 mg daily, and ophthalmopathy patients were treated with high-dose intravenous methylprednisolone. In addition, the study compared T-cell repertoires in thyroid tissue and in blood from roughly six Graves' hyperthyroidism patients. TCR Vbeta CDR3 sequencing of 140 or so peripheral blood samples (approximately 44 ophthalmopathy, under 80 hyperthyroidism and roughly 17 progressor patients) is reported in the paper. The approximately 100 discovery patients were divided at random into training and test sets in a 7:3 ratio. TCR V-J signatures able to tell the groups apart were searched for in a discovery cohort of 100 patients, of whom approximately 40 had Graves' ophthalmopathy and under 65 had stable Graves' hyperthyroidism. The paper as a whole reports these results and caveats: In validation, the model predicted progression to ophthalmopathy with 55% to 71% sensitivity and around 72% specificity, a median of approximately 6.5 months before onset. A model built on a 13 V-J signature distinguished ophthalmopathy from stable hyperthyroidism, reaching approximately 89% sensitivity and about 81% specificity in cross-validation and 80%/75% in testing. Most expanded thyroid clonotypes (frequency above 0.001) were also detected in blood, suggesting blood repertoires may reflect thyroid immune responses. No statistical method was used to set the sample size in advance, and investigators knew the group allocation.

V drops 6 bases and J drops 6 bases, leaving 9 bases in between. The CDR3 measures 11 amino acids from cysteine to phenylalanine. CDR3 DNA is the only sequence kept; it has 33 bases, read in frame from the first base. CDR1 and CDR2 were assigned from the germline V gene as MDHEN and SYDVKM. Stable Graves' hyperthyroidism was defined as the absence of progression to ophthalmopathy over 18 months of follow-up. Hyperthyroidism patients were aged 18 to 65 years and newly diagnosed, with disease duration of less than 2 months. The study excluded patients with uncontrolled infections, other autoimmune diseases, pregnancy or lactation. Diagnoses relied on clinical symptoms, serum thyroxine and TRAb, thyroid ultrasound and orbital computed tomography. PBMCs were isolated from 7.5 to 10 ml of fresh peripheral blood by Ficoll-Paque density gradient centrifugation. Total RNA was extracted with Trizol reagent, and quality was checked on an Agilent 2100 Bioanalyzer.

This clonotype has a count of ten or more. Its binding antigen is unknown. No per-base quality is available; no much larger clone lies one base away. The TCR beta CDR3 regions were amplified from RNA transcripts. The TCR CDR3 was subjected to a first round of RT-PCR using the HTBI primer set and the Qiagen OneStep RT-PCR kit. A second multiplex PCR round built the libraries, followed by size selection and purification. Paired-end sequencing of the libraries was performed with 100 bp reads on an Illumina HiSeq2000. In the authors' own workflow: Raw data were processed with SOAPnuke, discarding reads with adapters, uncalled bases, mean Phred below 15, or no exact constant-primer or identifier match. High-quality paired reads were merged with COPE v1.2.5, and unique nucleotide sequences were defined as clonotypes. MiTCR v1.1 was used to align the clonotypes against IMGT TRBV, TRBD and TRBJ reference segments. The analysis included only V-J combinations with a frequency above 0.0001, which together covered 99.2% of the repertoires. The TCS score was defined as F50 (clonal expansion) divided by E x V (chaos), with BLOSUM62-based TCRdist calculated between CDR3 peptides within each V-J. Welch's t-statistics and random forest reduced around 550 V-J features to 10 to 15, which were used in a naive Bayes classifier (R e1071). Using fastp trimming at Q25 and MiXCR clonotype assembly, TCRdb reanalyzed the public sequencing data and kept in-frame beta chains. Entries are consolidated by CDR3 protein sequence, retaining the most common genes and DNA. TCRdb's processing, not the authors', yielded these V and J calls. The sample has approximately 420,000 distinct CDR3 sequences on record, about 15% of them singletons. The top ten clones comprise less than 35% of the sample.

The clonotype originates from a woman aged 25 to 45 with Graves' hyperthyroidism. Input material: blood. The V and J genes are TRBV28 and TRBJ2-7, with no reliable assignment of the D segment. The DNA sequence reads TGTGCCAGCAGCGCCGGGCCCGAGCAGTACTTC. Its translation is CASSAGPEQYF.